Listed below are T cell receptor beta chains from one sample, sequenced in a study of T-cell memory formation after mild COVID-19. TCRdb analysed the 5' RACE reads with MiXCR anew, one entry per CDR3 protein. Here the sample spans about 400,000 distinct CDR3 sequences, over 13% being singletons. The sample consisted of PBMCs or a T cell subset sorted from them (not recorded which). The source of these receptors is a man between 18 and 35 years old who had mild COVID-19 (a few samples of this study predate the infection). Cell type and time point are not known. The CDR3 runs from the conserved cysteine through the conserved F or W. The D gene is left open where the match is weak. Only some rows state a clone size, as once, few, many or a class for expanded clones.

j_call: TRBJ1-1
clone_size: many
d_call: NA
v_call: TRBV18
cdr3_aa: CASSPQGEPHTEAFF
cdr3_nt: TGTGCCAGCTCACCACAAGGGGAACCCCACACTGAAGCTTTCTTT

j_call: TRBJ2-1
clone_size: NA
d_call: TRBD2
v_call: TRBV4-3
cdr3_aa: CASSQDLSGLAGNEQFF
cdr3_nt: TGCGCCAGCAGCCAAGATTTGTCGGGACTAGCGGGCAATGAGCAGTTCTTC

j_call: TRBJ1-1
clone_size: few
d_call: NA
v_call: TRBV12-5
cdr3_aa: CASGPRYNTEAFF
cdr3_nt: TGTGCTAGTGGGCCCAGATACAACACTGAAGCTTTCTTT

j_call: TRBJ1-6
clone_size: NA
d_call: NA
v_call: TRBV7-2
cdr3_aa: CASRPDRGPNSPLHF
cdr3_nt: TGTGCCAGCAGGCCTGACCGGGGCCCTAATTCACCCCTCCACTTT

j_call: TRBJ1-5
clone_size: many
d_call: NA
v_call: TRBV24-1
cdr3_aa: CATSLPQAYSNQPQHF
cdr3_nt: TGTGCCACCAGTCTTCCCCAGGCTTATAGCAATCAGCCCCAGCATTTT

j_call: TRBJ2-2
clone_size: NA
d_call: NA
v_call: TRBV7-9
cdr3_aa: CASSHGRGTGELFF
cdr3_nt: TGTGCCAGCAGCCACGGCCGGGGAACCGGGGAGCTGTTTTTT

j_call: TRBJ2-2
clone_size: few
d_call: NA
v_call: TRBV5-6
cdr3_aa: CASSLTGYVTGELFF
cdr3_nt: TGTGCCAGCAGCTTGACAGGGTATGTCACCGGGGAGCTGTTTTTT

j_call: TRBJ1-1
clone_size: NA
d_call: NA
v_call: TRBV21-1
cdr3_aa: CASSINRGQRQATEAFF
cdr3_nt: TGTGCCAGCAGCATTAACAGGGGGCAACGACAGGCCACTGAAGCTTTCTTT

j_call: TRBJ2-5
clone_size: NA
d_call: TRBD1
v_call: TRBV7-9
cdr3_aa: CASGGWGTEETQYF
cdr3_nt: TGTGCCAGCGGTGGTTGGGGGACAGAAGAGACCCAGTACTTC

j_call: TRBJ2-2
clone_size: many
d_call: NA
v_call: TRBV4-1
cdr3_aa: CASSHSKAGADGELFF
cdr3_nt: TGCGCCAGCAGCCACTCAAAGGCGGGGGCGGACGGGGAGCTGTTTTTT

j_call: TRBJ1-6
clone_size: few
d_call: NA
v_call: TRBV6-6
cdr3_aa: CASSHRGRYNSPLHF
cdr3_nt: TGTGCCAGCAGTCACCGGGGACGGTATAATTCACCCCTCCACTTT

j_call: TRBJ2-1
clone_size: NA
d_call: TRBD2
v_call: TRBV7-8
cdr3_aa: CASSSAGAYNEQFF
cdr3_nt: TGTGCCAGCAGCTCAGCGGGGGCCTACAATGAGCAGTTCTTC

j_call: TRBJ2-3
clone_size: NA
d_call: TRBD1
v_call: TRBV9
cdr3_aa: CASSVMRGQVTDTQYF
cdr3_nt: TGTGCCAGCAGCGTCATGAGGGGACAGGTCACAGATACGCAGTATTTT

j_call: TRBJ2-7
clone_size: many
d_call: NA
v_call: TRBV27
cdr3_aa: CASRGDSYEQYF
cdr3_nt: TGTGCCAGCAGAGGGGACTCCTACGAGCAGTACTTC

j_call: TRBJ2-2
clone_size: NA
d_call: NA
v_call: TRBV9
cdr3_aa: CASSVDRARTGELFF
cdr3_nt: TGTGCCAGCAGCGTAGACAGGGCCCGCACCGGGGAGCTGTTTTTT

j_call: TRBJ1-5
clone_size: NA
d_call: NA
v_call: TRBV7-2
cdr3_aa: CASSLEGLGNQPQHF
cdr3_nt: TGTGCCAGCAGCTTAGAGGGTTTAGGCAATCAGCCCCAGCATTTT

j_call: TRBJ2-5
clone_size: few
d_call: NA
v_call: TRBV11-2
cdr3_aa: CASSLEWAGTETQYF
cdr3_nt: TGTGCCAGCAGCTTAGAGTGGGCAGGGACGGAGACCCAGTACTTC

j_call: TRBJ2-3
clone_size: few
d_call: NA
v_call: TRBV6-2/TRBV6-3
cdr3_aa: CASSPPARDTQYF
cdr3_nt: TGTGCCAGCAGCCCCCCAGCCCGAGATACGCAGTATTTT